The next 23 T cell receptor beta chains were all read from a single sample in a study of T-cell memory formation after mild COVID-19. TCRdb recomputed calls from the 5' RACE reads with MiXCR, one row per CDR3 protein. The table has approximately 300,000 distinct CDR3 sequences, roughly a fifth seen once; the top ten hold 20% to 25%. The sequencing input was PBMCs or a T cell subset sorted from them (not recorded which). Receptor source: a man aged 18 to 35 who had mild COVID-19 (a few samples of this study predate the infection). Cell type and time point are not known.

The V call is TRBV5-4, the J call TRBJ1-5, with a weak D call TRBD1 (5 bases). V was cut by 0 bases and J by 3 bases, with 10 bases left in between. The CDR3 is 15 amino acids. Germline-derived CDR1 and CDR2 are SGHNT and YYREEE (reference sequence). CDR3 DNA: TGTGCCAGCAGCTTGGGAGGGGCCATCAATCAGCCCCAGCATTTT. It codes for CASSLGGAINQPQHF.

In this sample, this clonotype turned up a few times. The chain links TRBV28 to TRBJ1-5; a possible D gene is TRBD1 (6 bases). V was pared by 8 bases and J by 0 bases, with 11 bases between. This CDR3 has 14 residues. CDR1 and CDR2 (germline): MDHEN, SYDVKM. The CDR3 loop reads CASGQTVSNQPQHF. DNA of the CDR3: TGTGCCAGCGGACAGACCGTTAGCAATCAGCCCCAGCATTTT.

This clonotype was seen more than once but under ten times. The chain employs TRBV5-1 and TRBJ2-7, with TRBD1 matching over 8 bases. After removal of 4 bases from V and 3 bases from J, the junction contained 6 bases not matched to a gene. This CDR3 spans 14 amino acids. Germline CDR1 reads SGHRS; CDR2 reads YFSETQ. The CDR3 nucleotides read TGCGCCAGCAGCACCAGACAGGGGTTCTACGAGCAGTACGTC. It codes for CASSTRQGFYEQYV.

The CDR3 coding sequence is TGCGCCAGCAGGTCCGTAGCGGGATCATCGGGCGAGCAGTTCTTC. Translating gives CASRSVAGSSGEQFF. This rearrangement joins TRBV5-1 to TRBJ2-1; 8 bases line up with TRBD2. Trimming cost V 5 bases and J 10 bases; bases outside gene matches: 14. CDR1 is SGHRS, CDR2 YFSETQ, per germline. The length of the CDR3 is 15 residues.

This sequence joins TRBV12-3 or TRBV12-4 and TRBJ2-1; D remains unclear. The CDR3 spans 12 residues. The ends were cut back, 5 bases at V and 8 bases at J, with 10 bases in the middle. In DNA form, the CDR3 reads TGTGCCAGCAGTCCCCCCGAGGATGAGCAGTTCTTC. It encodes CASSPPEDEQFF.

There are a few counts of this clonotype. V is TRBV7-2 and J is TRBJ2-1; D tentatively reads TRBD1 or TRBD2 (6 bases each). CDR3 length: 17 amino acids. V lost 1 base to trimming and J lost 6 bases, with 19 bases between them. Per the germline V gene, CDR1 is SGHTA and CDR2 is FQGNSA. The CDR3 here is CASSLVGTGAQLNEQFF. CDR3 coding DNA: TGTGCCAGCAGCTTAGTCGGCACGGGGGCCCAGCTCAATGAGCAGTTCTTC.

The CDR3 coding sequence is TGTGCCAGCAGCTCCGGGGGGAGTTGGTACAATGAGCAGTTCTTC. Its translation: CASSSGGSWYNEQFF. This chain links TRBV9 with TRBJ2-1; 7 bases match TRBD2. The CDR3 has 15 residues. Germline V CDR1 and CDR2: SGDLS, YYNGEE. J was trimmed by 4 bases and V by 4 bases; bases with no gene match: 8.

DNA for the CDR3: TGCGCCAGCAGATCAGGGGGTAGGGACACCGGGGAGCTGTTTTTT. Amino acids: CASRSGGRDTGELFF. V usage is TRBV5-1 and J usage is TRBJ2-2; 7 bases map to TRBD1. Germline CDR1 is SGHRS and CDR2 is YFSETQ. V lost 5 bases to trimming and J lost 3 bases; unmatched junction nucleotides: 7. The CDR3 length is 15 residues. Full variable domain (missing parts from reference TRBV5-1 and TRBJ2-2): KAGVTQTPRYLIKTRGQQVTLSCSPISGHRSVSWYQQTPGQGLQFLFEYFSETQRNKGNFPGRFSGRQFSNSRSEMNVSTLELGDSALYLCASRSGGRDTGELFFGEGSRLTVL.

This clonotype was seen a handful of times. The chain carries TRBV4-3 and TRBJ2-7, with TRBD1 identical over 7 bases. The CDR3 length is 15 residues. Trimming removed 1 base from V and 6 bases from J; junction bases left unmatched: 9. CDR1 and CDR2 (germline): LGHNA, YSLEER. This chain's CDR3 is CASSQVIGGQAEQYF. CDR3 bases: TGCGCCAGCAGCCAAGTTATAGGGGGCCAGGCCGAGCAGTACTTC.

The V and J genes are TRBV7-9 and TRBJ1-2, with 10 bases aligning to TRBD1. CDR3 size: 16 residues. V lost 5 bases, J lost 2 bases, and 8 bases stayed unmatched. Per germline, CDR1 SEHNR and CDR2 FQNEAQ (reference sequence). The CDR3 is CASSHPWTGGNYGYTF. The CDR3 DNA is TGTGCCAGCAGCCACCCCTGGACAGGGGGAAACTATGGCTACACCTTC.

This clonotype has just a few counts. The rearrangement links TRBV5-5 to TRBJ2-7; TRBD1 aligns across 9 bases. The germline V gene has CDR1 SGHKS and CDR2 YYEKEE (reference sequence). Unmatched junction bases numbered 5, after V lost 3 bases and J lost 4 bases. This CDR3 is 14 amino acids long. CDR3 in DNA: TGTGCCAGCAGCTATCGGGACAGGGATTACGAGCAGTACGTC. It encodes CASSYRDRDYEQYV.

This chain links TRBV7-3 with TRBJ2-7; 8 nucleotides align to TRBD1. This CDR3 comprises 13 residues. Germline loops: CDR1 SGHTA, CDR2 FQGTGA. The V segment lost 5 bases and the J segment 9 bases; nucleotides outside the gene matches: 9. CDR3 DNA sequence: TGTGCCAGCAGCGCAACTGGGACAGGTTCGCAGTACTTC. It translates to CASSATGTGSQYF.

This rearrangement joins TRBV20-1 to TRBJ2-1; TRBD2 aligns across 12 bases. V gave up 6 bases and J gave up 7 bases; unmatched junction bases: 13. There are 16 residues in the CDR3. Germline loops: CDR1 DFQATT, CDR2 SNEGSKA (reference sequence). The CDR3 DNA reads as TGCAGTGCGGCGGGGCTAGCGGGGGGGCCAGGTAATGAGCAGTTCTTC. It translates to CSAAGLAGGPGNEQFF.

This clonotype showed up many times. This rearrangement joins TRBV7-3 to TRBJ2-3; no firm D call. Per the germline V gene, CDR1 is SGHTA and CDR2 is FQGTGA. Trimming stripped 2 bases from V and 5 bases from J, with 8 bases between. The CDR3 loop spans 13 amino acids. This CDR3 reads CASSLVPGDTQYF. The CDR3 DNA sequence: TGTGCCAGCAGCTTAGTCCCCGGAGATACGCAGTATTTT.

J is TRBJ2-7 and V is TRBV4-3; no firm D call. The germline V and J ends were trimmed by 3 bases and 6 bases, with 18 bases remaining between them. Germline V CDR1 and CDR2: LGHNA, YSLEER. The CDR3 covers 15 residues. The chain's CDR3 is CASSQSWGEGSEQYF. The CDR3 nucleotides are TGCGCCAGCAGCCAGAGTTGGGGTGAAGGTTCCGAGCAGTACTTC.

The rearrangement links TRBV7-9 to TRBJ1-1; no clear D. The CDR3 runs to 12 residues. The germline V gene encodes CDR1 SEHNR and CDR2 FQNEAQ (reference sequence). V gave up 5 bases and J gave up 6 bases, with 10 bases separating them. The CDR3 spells CASSPRTSEAFF. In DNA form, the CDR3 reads TGTGCCAGCAGCCCCAGGACGTCTGAAGCTTTCTTT.

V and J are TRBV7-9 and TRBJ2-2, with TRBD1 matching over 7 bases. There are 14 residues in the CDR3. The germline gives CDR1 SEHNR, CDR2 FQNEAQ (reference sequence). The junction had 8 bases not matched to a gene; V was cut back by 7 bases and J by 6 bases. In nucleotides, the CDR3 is TGTGCCAGCACCCCACAGGGGTACGCCGGGGAGCTGTTTTTT. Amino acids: CASTPQGYAGELFF.

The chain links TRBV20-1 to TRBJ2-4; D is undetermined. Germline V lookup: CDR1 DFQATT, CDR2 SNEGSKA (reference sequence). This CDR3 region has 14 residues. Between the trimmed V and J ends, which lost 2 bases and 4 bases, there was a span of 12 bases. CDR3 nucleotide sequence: TGCAGTGCTAGACTACCGGCAGCTAAAAACATTCAGTACTTC. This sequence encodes CSARLPAAKNIQYF.

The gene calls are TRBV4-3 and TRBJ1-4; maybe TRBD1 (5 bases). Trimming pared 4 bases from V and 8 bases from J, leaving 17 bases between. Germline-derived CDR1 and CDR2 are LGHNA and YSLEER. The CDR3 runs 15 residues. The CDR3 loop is CASSLSGERGEKLFF. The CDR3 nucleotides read TGCGCCAGCAGCCTAAGCGGGGAGCGGGGGGAAAAACTGTTTTTT.

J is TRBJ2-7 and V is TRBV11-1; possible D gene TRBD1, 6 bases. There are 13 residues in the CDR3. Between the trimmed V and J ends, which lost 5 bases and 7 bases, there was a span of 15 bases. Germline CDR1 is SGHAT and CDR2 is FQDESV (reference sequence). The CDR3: CASSPGTFREQYF. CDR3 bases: TGTGCCAGCAGCCCGGGGACATTCCGAGAGCAGTACTTC.

The CDR3 DNA reads as TGCGCCAGCAGCCACGAAAACAGGGGGATGAGGAACACTGAAGCTTTCTTT. Translating it yields CASSHENRGMRNTEAFF. This chain connects TRBV4-1 to TRBJ1-1, with 8 bases that match TRBD1. From germline, CDR1 is MGHRA and CDR2 YSYEKL. CDR3 length equals 17 residues. V lost 3 bases to trimming and J lost 1 base; unmatched junction nucleotides: 10.

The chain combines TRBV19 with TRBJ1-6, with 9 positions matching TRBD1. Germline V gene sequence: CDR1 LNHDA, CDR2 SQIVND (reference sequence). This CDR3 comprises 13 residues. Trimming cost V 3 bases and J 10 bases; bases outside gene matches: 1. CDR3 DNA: TGTGCCAGTAGTATGGGACAGGGCTCACCCCTCCACTTT. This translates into CASSMGQGSPLHF.

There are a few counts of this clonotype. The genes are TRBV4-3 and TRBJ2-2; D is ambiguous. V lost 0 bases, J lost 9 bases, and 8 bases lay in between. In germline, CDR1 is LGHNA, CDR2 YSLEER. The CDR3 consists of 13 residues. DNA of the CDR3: TGCGCCAGCAGCCAAGATTTCTGGAGGGAGCTGTTTTTT. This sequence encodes CASSQDFWRELFF.